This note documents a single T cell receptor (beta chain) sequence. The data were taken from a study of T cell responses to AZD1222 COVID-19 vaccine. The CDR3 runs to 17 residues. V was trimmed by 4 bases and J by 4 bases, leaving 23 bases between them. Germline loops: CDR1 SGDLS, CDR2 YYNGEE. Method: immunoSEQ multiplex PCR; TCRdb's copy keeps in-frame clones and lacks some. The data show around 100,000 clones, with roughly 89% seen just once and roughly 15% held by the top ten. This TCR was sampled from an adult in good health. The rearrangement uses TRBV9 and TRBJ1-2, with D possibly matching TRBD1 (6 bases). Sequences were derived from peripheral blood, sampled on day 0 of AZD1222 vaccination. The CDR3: CASSLRGGGQAPYGYTF. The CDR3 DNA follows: TGTGCCAGCAGCCTACGAGGGGGGGGCCAGGCCCCCTATGGCTACACCTTC.